This is a list of T cell receptor beta chains from one sample in a study of early T cells in non-severe SARS-CoV-2 infection. MiXCR, run by TCRdb on the 5' RACE reads, gives a single entry per CDR3 protein. The data contain 55,000 to 65,000 distinct CDR3 sequences, under 12% of them singletons. Material: whole blood. The receptors were gathered from an adult who was a healthcare worker with PCR-confirmed SARS-CoV-2 infection or an uninfected control (not recorded which). The CDR3 runs from the conserved cysteine through the conserved F or W. A D gene is named only where the DNA matches it firmly. Clone size is given for some rows only: seen once, a few or many times, or a class if the clone is expanded.

j_call: TRBJ2-6
v_call: TRBV6-1
d_call: -
clone_size: many
cdr3_nt: TGTGCCAGCAGTGAAGCGCTTAAGGGACTGCTCTCTGGGGCCAACGTCCTGACTTTC
cdr3_aa: CASSEALKGLLSGANVLTF

j_call: TRBJ2-1
v_call: TRBV6-4
d_call: -
clone_size: many
cdr3_nt: TGTGCCAGCAGTGACTCGGGCCAGAGTTACAATGAGCAGTTCTTC
cdr3_aa: CASSDSGQSYNEQFF

j_call: TRBJ1-1
v_call: TRBV6-5
d_call: -
clone_size: many
cdr3_nt: TGTGCCAGCAGTTACGTACAAGGGGGATTCTTTACTGAAGCTTTCTTT
cdr3_aa: CASSYVQGGFFTEAFF

j_call: TRBJ2-5
v_call: TRBV30
d_call: -
clone_size: many
cdr3_nt: TGTGCCTGGAATCACAGAGAGACCCAGTACTTC
cdr3_aa: CAWNHRETQYF

j_call: TRBJ2-3
v_call: TRBV29-1
d_call: -
clone_size: -
cdr3_nt: TGCAGCGTGGGGACTCCCACAGATACGCAGTATTTT
cdr3_aa: CSVGTPTDTQYF

j_call: TRBJ1-2
v_call: TRBV18
d_call: TRBD1
clone_size: many
cdr3_nt: TGTGCCAGCTCACCAGTGGACAGGGGGGATAACTATGGCTACACCTTC
cdr3_aa: CASSPVDRGDNYGYTF

j_call: TRBJ2-1
v_call: TRBV10-2
d_call: TRBD1
clone_size: -
cdr3_nt: TGCGCCAGCAGTGAATCCGGGACAGGGGATAATGAGCAGTTCTTC
cdr3_aa: CASSESGTGDNEQFF

j_call: TRBJ2-7
v_call: TRBV7-9
d_call: -
clone_size: many
cdr3_nt: TGTGCCAGCAGTTTATCAGGTTACGAGCAGTACTTC
cdr3_aa: CASSLSGYEQYF

j_call: TRBJ1-2
v_call: TRBV20-1
d_call: -
clone_size: many
cdr3_nt: TGCAGTGCTTCTGGACACACCTCTAACTATGGCTACACCTTC
cdr3_aa: CSASGHTSNYGYTF

j_call: TRBJ1-1
v_call: TRBV28
d_call: TRBD1
clone_size: many
cdr3_nt: TGTGCCAGCACCCCGCCGGGACAGGGTAACACTGAAGTTTTCTTT
cdr3_aa: CASTPPGQGNTEVFF

j_call: TRBJ1-1
v_call: TRBV24-1
d_call: TRBD1
clone_size: many
cdr3_nt: TGTGCCACCAGTGAGGGGACAGGGTCTGAAGCTTTCTTT
cdr3_aa: CATSEGTGSEAFF

j_call: TRBJ2-6
v_call: TRBV6-5
d_call: -
clone_size: -
cdr3_nt: TGTGCCAGCAGTTACGAGAGGGCTGGGTACTCTGGGGCCAACGTCCTGACTTTC
cdr3_aa: CASSYERAGYSGANVLTF

j_call: TRBJ2-1
v_call: TRBV7-2
d_call: -
clone_size: -
cdr3_nt: TGTGCCAGCAGCCGGGCCACCGACGAGCAGTTCTTC
cdr3_aa: CASSRATDEQFF

j_call: TRBJ1-1
v_call: TRBV5-6
d_call: -
clone_size: many
cdr3_nt: TGTGCCAGCAGCTCCCTCCGGGACGGTAACACTGAAGCTTTCTTT
cdr3_aa: CASSSLRDGNTEAFF

j_call: TRBJ1-4
v_call: TRBV7-2
d_call: TRBD1
clone_size: -
cdr3_nt: TGTGCCAGCCGGCGGAGAGGAGGGGGCATCGGTGATAAACTGTTTTTT
cdr3_aa: CASRRRGGGIGDKLFF

j_call: TRBJ2-7
v_call: TRBV5-1
d_call: -
clone_size: few
cdr3_nt: TGCGCCAGCAGCTTGGTTTTTGGCAGCACCTACGAGCAGTACTTC
cdr3_aa: CASSLVFGSTYEQYF

j_call: TRBJ1-5
v_call: TRBV20-1
d_call: -
clone_size: -
cdr3_nt: TGCAGTGCTAGAGATACACAGGGCCTCAATCAGCCCCAGCATTTT
cdr3_aa: CSARDTQGLNQPQHF

j_call: TRBJ2-7
v_call: TRBV12-3/TRBV12-4
d_call: -
clone_size: medium-sized
cdr3_nt: TGTGCCAGCAGTATGCAGGATTTTCGCCACGAGCAGTACTTC
cdr3_aa: CASSMQDFRHEQYF

j_call: TRBJ2-5
v_call: TRBV7-3
d_call: TRBD2
clone_size: -
cdr3_nt: TGTGCCAGCAGCCCTAACGCCGGACTAGCGGGGGAGACCCAGTACTTC
cdr3_aa: CASSPNAGLAGETQYF

j_call: TRBJ2-7
v_call: TRBV7-9
d_call: -
clone_size: many
cdr3_nt: TGTGCCAGCAGCCCCAACTGGACTCCTCTAGGGGGGCAGTACTTC
cdr3_aa: CASSPNWTPLGGQYF

j_call: TRBJ2-3
v_call: TRBV4-1
d_call: -
clone_size: many
cdr3_nt: TGCGCCAGCAGCCAAGGGACCCTGGGGGCGCAGTATTTT
cdr3_aa: CASSQGTLGAQYF

j_call: TRBJ2-7
v_call: TRBV5-6
d_call: -
clone_size: few
cdr3_nt: TGTGCCAGCACCGGGAGTACCTACGAGCAGTACTTC
cdr3_aa: CASTGSTYEQYF

j_call: TRBJ2-7
v_call: TRBV18
d_call: -
clone_size: few
cdr3_nt: TGTGCCAGCTCACCACCGAGTAGCTACTACGAGCAGTACTTC
cdr3_aa: CASSPPSSYYEQYF

j_call: TRBJ1-1
v_call: TRBV12-3/TRBV12-4
d_call: -
clone_size: few
cdr3_nt: TGTGCCAGCAGTCGACAGTATGAAGCTTTCTTT
cdr3_aa: CASSRQYEAFF

j_call: TRBJ2-4
v_call: TRBV6-6
d_call: TRBD2
clone_size: few
cdr3_nt: TGTGCCAGCAGTTACTCCGCTAGCGGGAGGGCCAAAAACATTCAGTACTTC
cdr3_aa: CASSYSASGRAKNIQYF

j_call: TRBJ2-3
v_call: TRBV12-3/TRBV12-4
d_call: TRBD1
clone_size: many
cdr3_nt: TGTGCCAGCACCCCCGGGACAGGGAAATATACGCAGTATTTT
cdr3_aa: CASTPGTGKYTQYF

j_call: TRBJ1-1
v_call: TRBV5-4
d_call: -
clone_size: -
cdr3_nt: TGTGCCAGCAGCTTGGATAGGACTGAAGCTTTCTTT
cdr3_aa: CASSLDRTEAFF

j_call: TRBJ2-1
v_call: TRBV29-1
d_call: TRBD2
clone_size: many
cdr3_nt: TGCAGCTTTGGACTAGCGGGCGCCCGCTCCTACAATGAGCAGTTCTTC
cdr3_aa: CSFGLAGARSYNEQFF

j_call: TRBJ1-4
v_call: TRBV19
d_call: TRBD1
clone_size: many
cdr3_nt: TGTGCCAGTAGTCCTGACCCCGCAGGGGGAAAACTGTTTTTT
cdr3_aa: CASSPDPAGGKLFF

j_call: TRBJ1-2
v_call: TRBV5-1
d_call: TRBD1
clone_size: -
cdr3_nt: TGCGCCAGCAGGCGTGGTAGGGACAGAAACTATGGCTACACCTTC
cdr3_aa: CASRRGRDRNYGYTF

j_call: TRBJ2-5
v_call: TRBV5-5
d_call: TRBD2
clone_size: -
cdr3_nt: TGTGCCAGCAGCCCGACTAGCGGGGACTTTGGGACCCAGTACTTC
cdr3_aa: CASSPTSGDFGTQYF

j_call: TRBJ2-1
v_call: TRBV20-1
d_call: TRBD2
clone_size: many
cdr3_nt: TGCAGTGCTAGCAGGACTAGCGGGGCTAACAATGAGCAGTTCTTC
cdr3_aa: CSASRTSGANNEQFF

j_call: TRBJ1-2
v_call: TRBV6-2/TRBV6-3
d_call: -
clone_size: many
cdr3_nt: TGTGCCAGCAGTTACAATTGGGTCAACTATGGCTACACCTTC
cdr3_aa: CASSYNWVNYGYTF

j_call: TRBJ2-5
v_call: TRBV29-1
d_call: -
clone_size: -
cdr3_nt: TGCAGCTTCGGGCAGGGAACGGGAACAGGTCAGACCCAGTACTTC
cdr3_aa: CSFGQGTGTGQTQYF

j_call: TRBJ2-1
v_call: TRBV29-1
d_call: -
clone_size: -
cdr3_nt: TGCAGCGTTGGTGGCGGGGACTACAATGAGCAGTTCTTC
cdr3_aa: CSVGGGDYNEQFF

j_call: TRBJ2-1
v_call: TRBV7-3
d_call: -
clone_size: many
cdr3_nt: TGTGCCAGCAGCTTAAGTGGTCAGGGCTACAATGAGCAGTTCTTC
cdr3_aa: CASSLSGQGYNEQFF

j_call: TRBJ2-1
v_call: TRBV11-2
d_call: TRBD2
clone_size: many
cdr3_nt: TGTGCCAGCAGCTTAGATTGGACTAGCGGGAGGATTTATAATGAGCAGTTCTTC
cdr3_aa: CASSLDWTSGRIYNEQFF

j_call: TRBJ2-3
v_call: TRBV9
d_call: TRBD2
clone_size: few
cdr3_nt: TGTGCCAGCAGCGTACAAGCGGGAGAGGCAGATACGCAGTATTTT
cdr3_aa: CASSVQAGEADTQYF

j_call: TRBJ2-2
v_call: TRBV11-2
d_call: -
clone_size: -
cdr3_nt: TGTGCCAGCAGGGACTTCACTAGCTTGAACACCGGGGAGCTGTTTTTT
cdr3_aa: CASRDFTSLNTGELFF

j_call: TRBJ2-1
v_call: TRBV29-1
d_call: TRBD1
clone_size: few
cdr3_nt: TGCAGCGTTGAAGATCCCGGGACAGGGCTTTACAATGAGCAGTTCTTC
cdr3_aa: CSVEDPGTGLYNEQFF

j_call: TRBJ2-1
v_call: TRBV7-8
d_call: -
clone_size: -
cdr3_nt: TGTGCCAGCAGCCCTGGGGACACTTACAATGAGCAGTTCTTC
cdr3_aa: CASSPGDTYNEQFF

j_call: TRBJ2-1
v_call: TRBV12-3/TRBV12-4
d_call: TRBD2
clone_size: few
cdr3_nt: TGTGCCAGCAGCCTCGGACTAGCGGGAGTCTTCGATGAGCAGTTCTTC
cdr3_aa: CASSLGLAGVFDEQFF

j_call: TRBJ2-5
v_call: TRBV12-3/TRBV12-4
d_call: -
clone_size: -
cdr3_nt: TGTGCCAGCAGTCTAGGCCTGGCTAGCGACCAAGAGACCCAGTACTTC
cdr3_aa: CASSLGLASDQETQYF

j_call: TRBJ1-1
v_call: TRBV9
d_call: -
clone_size: few
cdr3_nt: TGTGCCAGCAGCCCCACATTTATGAACACTGAAGCTTTCTTT
cdr3_aa: CASSPTFMNTEAFF

j_call: TRBJ2-3
v_call: TRBV10-2
d_call: TRBD2
clone_size: -
cdr3_nt: TGCTCGTCCATAGCAGTACTAGCGGGAGGCACGGGAGATACGCAGTATTTT
cdr3_aa: CSSIAVLAGGTGDTQYF

j_call: TRBJ2-1
v_call: TRBV5-1
d_call: -
clone_size: few
cdr3_nt: TGCGCCAGCAGCTTGGTGGGAGAGTCCTACAATGAGCAGTTCTTC
cdr3_aa: CASSLVGESYNEQFF

j_call: TRBJ2-2
v_call: TRBV29-1
d_call: -
clone_size: many
cdr3_nt: TGCAGCGTAGTCGCCAGGGGAGACACCGGGGAGCTGTTTTTT
cdr3_aa: CSVVARGDTGELFF

j_call: TRBJ1-3
v_call: TRBV7-9
d_call: -
clone_size: many
cdr3_nt: TGTGCCAGCAGCTCCCTCGGGCGGGCCTCTGGAAACACCATATATTTT
cdr3_aa: CASSSLGRASGNTIYF

j_call: TRBJ2-7
v_call: TRBV4-2
d_call: -
clone_size: many
cdr3_nt: TGTGCCAGCAGCCAAGATTACGGGACCACCTACGAGCAGTACTTC
cdr3_aa: CASSQDYGTTYEQYF

j_call: TRBJ2-6
v_call: TRBV6-6
d_call: TRBD1
clone_size: few
cdr3_nt: TGTGCCAGCAGTTGGGACAGCTCGGGGGCCAACGTCCTGACTTTC
cdr3_aa: CASSWDSSGANVLTF

j_call: TRBJ1-1
v_call: TRBV4-1
d_call: -
clone_size: many
cdr3_nt: TGCGCCAGCAGCCAAGGGGGACTACGGGCTTACACTGAAGCTTTCTTT
cdr3_aa: CASSQGGLRAYTEAFF

j_call: TRBJ2-5
v_call: TRBV9
d_call: -
clone_size: many
cdr3_nt: TGTGCCAGCAGCGTAGCCCCCCAACGACAAGAGACCCAGTACTTC
cdr3_aa: CASSVAPQRQETQYF

j_call: TRBJ1-2
v_call: TRBV12-3/TRBV12-4
d_call: TRBD1
clone_size: many
cdr3_nt: TGTGCCAGCAGTTCCCGTGACAGGGGTGGCTACACCTTC
cdr3_aa: CASSSRDRGGYTF

j_call: TRBJ1-1
v_call: TRBV7-8
d_call: -
clone_size: many
cdr3_nt: TGTGCCAGCAGCTTAGGGCCCTACCGCACTGAAGCTTTCTTT
cdr3_aa: CASSLGPYRTEAFF

j_call: TRBJ2-5
v_call: TRBV7-2
d_call: -
clone_size: -
cdr3_nt: TGTGCCAGCAGCTTATACTTCCAAGAGACCCAGTACTTC
cdr3_aa: CASSLYFQETQYF